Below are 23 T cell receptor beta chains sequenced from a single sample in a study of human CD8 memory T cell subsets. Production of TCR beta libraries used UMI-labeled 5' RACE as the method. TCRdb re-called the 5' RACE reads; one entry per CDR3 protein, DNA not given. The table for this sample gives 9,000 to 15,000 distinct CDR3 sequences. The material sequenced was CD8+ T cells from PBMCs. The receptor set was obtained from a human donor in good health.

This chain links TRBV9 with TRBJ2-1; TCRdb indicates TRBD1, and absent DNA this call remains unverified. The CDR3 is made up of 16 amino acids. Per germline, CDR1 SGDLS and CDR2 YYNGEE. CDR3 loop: CASSVGKGAGYNEQFF.

CDR3 protein: CASSYFLEAFF. The gene calls are TRBV6-2 or TRBV6-3 and TRBJ1-1. The CDR3 is 11 residues long. The germline CDR1 and CDR2 sequences are MNHEY and SVGEGT.

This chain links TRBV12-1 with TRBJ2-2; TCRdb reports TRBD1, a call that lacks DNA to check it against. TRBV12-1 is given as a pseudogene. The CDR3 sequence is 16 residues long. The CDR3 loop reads CASSFERTPNTGELFF.

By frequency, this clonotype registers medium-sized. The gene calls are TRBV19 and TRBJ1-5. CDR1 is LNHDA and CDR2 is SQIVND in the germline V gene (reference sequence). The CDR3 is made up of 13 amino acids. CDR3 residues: CASSQTIGQPQHF.

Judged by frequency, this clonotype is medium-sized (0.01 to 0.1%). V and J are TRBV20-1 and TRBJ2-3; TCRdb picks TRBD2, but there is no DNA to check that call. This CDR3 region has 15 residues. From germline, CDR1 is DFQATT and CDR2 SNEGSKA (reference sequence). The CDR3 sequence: CSASPRGRGADTQYF.

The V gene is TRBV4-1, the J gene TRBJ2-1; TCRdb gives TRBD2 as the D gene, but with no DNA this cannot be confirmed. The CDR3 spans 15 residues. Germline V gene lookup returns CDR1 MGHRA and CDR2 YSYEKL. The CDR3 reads CASSQWLSSGNEQFF.

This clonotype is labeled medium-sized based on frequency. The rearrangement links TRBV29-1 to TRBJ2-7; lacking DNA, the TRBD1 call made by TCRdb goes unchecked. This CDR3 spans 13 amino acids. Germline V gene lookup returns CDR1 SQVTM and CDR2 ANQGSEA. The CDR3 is CSVVGTGYHEQYF.

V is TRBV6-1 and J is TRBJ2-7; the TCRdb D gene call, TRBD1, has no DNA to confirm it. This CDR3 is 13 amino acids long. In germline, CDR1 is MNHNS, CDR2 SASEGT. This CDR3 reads CASSAGQFYEQYF.

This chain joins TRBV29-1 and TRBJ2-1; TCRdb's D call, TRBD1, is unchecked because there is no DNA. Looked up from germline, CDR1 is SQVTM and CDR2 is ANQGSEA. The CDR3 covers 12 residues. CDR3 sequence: CSIGQGLNEQFF.

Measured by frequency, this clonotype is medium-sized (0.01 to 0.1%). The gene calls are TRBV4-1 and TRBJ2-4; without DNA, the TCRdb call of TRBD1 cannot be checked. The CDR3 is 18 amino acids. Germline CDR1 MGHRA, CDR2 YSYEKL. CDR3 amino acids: CASSGEGQGILAKNIQYF.

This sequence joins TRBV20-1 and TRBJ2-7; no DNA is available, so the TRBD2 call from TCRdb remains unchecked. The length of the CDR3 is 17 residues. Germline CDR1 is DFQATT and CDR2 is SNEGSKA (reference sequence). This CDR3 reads CSARAPPVLEGAYEQYF.

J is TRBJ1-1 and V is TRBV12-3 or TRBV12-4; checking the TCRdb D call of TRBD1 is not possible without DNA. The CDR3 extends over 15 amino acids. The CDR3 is CASSNRGPLTTEAFF.

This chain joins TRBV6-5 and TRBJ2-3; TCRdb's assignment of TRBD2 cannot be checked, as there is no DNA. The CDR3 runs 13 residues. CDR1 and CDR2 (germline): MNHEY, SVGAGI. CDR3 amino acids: CATLKGGTDTQYF.

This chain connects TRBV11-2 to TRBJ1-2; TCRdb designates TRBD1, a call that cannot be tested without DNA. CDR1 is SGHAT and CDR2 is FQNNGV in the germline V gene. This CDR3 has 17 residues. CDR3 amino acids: CASSLNPSGGGYYGYTF.

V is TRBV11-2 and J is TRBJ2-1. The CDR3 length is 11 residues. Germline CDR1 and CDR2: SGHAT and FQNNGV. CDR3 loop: CASSRGNEQFF. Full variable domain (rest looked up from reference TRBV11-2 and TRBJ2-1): EAGVAQSPRYKIIEKRQSVAFWCNPISGHATLYWYQQILGQGPKLLIQFQNNGVVDDSQLPKDRFSAERLKGVDSTLKIQPAKLEDSAVYLCASSRGNEQFFGPGTRLTVL.

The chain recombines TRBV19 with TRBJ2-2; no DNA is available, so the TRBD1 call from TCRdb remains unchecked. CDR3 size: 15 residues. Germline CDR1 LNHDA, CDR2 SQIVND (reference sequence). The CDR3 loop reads CASSALGGYTGELFF.

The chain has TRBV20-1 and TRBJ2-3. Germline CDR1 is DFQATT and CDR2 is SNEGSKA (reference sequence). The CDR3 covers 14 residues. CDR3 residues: CSARDFFGLDTQYF.

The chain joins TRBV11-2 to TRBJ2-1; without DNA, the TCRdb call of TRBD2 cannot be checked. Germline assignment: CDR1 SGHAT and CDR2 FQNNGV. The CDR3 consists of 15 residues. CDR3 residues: CASSSPWTSDNEQFF.

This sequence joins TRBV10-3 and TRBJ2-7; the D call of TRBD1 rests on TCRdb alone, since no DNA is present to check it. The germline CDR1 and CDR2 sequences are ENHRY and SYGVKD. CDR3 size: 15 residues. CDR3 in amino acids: CATRPTGTASYEQYF.

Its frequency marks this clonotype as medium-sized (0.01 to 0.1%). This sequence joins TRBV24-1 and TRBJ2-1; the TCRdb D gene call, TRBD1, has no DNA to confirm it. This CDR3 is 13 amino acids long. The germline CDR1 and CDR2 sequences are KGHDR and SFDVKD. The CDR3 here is CATRGGPHFEQFF.

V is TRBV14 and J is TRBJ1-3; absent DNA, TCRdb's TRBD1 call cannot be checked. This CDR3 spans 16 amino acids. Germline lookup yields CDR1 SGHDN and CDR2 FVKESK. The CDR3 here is CASSQTDRGHGNTIYF.

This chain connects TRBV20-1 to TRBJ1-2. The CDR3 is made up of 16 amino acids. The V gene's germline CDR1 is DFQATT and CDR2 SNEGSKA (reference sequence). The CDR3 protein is CSARVPVLQTNYGYTF.

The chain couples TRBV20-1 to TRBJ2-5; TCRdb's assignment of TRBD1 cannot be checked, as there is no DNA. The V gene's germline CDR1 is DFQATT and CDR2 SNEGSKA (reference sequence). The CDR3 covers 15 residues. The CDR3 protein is CSARDLLAGGETQYF.